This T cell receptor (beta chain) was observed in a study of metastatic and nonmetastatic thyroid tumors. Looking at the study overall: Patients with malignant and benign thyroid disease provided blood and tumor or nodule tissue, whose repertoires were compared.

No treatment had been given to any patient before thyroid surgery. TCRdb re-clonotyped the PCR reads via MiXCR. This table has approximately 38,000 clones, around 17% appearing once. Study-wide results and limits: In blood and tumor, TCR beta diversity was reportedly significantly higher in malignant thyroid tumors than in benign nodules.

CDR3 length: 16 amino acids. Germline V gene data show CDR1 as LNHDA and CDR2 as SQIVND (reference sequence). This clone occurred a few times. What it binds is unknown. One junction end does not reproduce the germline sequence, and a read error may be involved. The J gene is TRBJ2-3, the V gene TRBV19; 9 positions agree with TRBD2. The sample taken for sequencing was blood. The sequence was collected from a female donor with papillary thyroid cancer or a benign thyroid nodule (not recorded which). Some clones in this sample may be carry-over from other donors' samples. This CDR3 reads CVSSIDASGISNTQYF. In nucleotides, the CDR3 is TGTGTCAGTAGTATAGATGCTAGCGGGATATCGAATACGCAGTATTTT.